These T cell receptor beta chains were read from a single sample in a study of CXCR3-negative and CXCR3-positive naive CD8 T cells. TCRdb reanalyzed the 5' RACE reads and collapses them to one entry per CDR3 protein, without DNA. Across about 98,000 distinct CDR3 sequences, the top ten clones capture approximately 0.99% of the sample. The material sequenced was naive CXCR3+ CD8+ T cells from blood. The receptors stem from a human donor in good health. Some clones in this sample may be carry-over from other donors' samples. Each CDR3 is given with its conserved first and last residue.

J gene | V gene | CDR3 protein
TRBJ2-5 | TRBV7-2 | CASSLYGSPIYRGAGLETQYF
TRBJ1-1 | TRBV5-1 | CASSLAGSWRNADEAFF
TRBJ2-2 | TRBV19 | CASTSIQGTGELFF
TRBJ2-7 | TRBV28 | CASSWIDRESSYEQYF
TRBJ1-1 | TRBV29-1 | CSVTANTEAFF
TRBJ2-2 | TRBV11-2 | CASSLISGLGAGELFF
TRBJ2-7 | TRBV6-2/TRBV6-3 | CASSGQPGDPSYEQYF
TRBJ2-3 | TRBV6-2/TRBV6-3 | CAGAGDDTDTQYF
TRBJ2-1 | TRBV7-9 | CASSLDRDYNEQFF
TRBJ2-3 | TRBV7-6 | CASSWTSGGSTDTQYF
TRBJ2-3 | TRBV9 | CASSVGTDSITDTQYF
TRBJ2-3 | TRBV7-2 | CASSLPQGQITDTQYF
TRBJ2-5 | TRBV7-2 | CASSPTRGGGETQYF
TRBJ2-7 | TRBV20-1 | CSARPTWTADSYEQYF
TRBJ2-1 | TRBV7-3 | CASSLGGGNNEQFF
TRBJ2-1 | TRBV27 | CASSLGLYTYNEQFF
TRBJ2-3 | TRBV7-9 | CASSSSGGDSTDTQYF
TRBJ2-2 | TRBV25-1 | CASTPPCVRGGCIGELFF
TRBJ2-5 | TRBV28 | CASSLFTPTSGGETQYF
TRBJ2-1 | TRBV10-3 | CAIGIFSGGMYDEQFF
TRBJ1-5 | TRBV20-1 | CSASVAGDQPQHF
TRBJ2-7 | TRBV3-1 | CASSQDHHTYEQYF
TRBJ2-1 | TRBV7-6 | CASSYNFIGLAGGTNLTYNEQFF
TRBJ2-1 | TRBV14 | CASSLMNPYELRNEQFF
TRBJ2-2 | TRBV29-1 | CSVDLPDSLTGELFF
TRBJ2-2 | TRBV20-1 | CSARVGVNTGELFF
TRBJ2-7 | TRBV20-1 | CSASGGTGVPDNYEQYF
TRBJ1-1 | TRBV7-9 | CASSLPVGQNTEAFF
TRBJ2-7 | TRBV6-5 | CASSYNAYEQYF
TRBJ1-5 | TRBV4-3 | CASSQDWTGVRRGNQPQHF
TRBJ2-7 | TRBV23-1 | CASSAYIATYEQYF
TRBJ1-1 | TRBV10-3 | CAISAGQGLNTEAFF
TRBJ2-1 | TRBV29-1 | CSVEVQDRSSLSYNEQFF
TRBJ1-4 | TRBV29-1 | CSVQGVTNEKLFF
TRBJ2-1 | TRBV7-8 | CASSGGTSGVGEQFF
TRBJ2-7 | TRBV6-5 | CASSYSGDEQYF
TRBJ2-1 | TRBV5-1 | CASSLGREQFF
TRBJ1-5 | TRBV27 | CASSARVNSNQPQHF
TRBJ2-7 | TRBV28 | CASSPPGEQYF
TRBJ2-1 | TRBV2 | CASSDPPGPSKDEQFF
TRBJ2-3 | TRBV29-1 | CSVVWLAGPDTQYF
TRBJ1-1 | TRBV28 | CASSFLYGSLSMNTEAFF